This T cell receptor beta chain was recorded in a study of cytomegalovirus exposure and HLA in healthy donors. General study results and limits: Evidence from a later analysis indicated that most CMV-associated TCR beta chains looked HLA-restricted.

V lost 3 bases, J lost 2 bases, and 18 bases lay in between. CDR3 size: 16 residues. Germline V gene data show CDR1 as SGHRS and CDR2 as YFSETQ. A note on this clone: Its antigen is unknown.

The study ran its PCR with 60 Vbeta and 13 Jbeta primers. Libraries were prepared by immunoSEQ multiplex PCR; TCRdb keeps only in-frame clonotypes and omits some of them. The top ten hold roughly 2.4% of the sample, which has some 85,000 clones, around 84% seen once. The sample taken for sequencing was PBMCs. The V gene is TRBV5-1, the J gene TRBJ2-7, with D tentatively TRBD2 (5 bases). This TCR came from a woman aged 45-60 years in good health and CMV-seronegative. This chain's CDR3 is CASSSRVLEGAYEQYF. CDR3 coding DNA: TGCGCCAGCAGCTCCCGGGTACTAGAGGGAGCCTACGAGCAGTACTTC.